The rows below give T cell receptor delta chains drawn from one sample of a study of Vδ1+ human thymocytes. TCRdb re-called the multiplex PCR reads via CATT. The data show 50,000 to 60,000 delta-chain clones, about 15% seen once. Sample: Vdelta1+ gamma-delta thymocytes from the thymus. Receptor source: a girl under three years old who had congenital heart surgery. Each CDR3 is given with its conserved first and last residue. Each record gives: D gene, V gene, CDR3 protein. D genes are given only for firm matches.

>-|TRDV1
CALGERIDTDKLIF
>TRDD3|TRDV1
CALGELAYSPTYWGEYTDKLIF
>TRDD3|TRDV1
CALGEPRPSYEVGDTSYTDKLIF
>TRDD3|TRDV2
CACDTNSGMGDPGSSWDTRQMFF
>TRDD3|TRDV1
CALGDRGNFLGLLGGPLTYTDKLIF
>-|TRDV1
CALGEKRRGVSGVPPSYTDKLIF
>TRDD3|TRDV1
CALGSRFPGMGDTGVGVRYYTDKLIF
>-|TRDV1
CALGELHSPSRSTDKLIF
>TRDD3|TRDV1
CALGEVYQPGGIPDKLIF
>-|TRDV1
CALGEYVKDCANTDKLIF
>-|TRDV1
CALGPHFLLTMGETLYTDKLIF
>-|TRDV1
CALGELRGGRYTDKLIF
>TRDD3|TRDV2
CACDTGALNYLPGDTGLVCYTDKLIF
>-|TRAV29/DV5
CAAGEQPAFF
>TRDD3|TRAV29/DV5
CAASAGYGVLGDTDKLIF
>TRDD3|TRDV1
CALGELEVLGDSHAYTDKLIF
>TRDD3|TRDV1
CALGERLSYGLDWGIREEGKLIF
>-|TRDV1
CALGEYALGVLGQYTDKLIF
>-|TRDV1
CALAIPCYTDKLIF
>-|TRDV1
CALGEHRTGSPGTDKLIF
>TRDD3|TRDV1
CALGEPKVWGIPDKLIF
>TRDD3|TRDV1
CALGRKLGDWYTDKLIF
>-|TRDV1
CALGEAGVLLTDKLIF
>TRDD3|TRDV1
CALGMCTGGDSDKLIF
>TRDD3|TRDV1
CALGVYHYVGDTNRHKLIF
>-|TRDV1
CALGELASYGCQFDKLTF
>TRDD3|TRDV1
CALTPGHTRGGTGGRYTDKLIF
>-|TRDV1
CALGAFPGVVGSHTDKLIF
>-|TRDV1
CALGELPTSSTYWYSSYTDKLIF
>-|TRDV2
CACDTRWGYTDKLIF
>-|TRDV1
CALGECPTSPSYGGYFDKLIF
>-|TRDV1
CALGPETLYTDKLIF